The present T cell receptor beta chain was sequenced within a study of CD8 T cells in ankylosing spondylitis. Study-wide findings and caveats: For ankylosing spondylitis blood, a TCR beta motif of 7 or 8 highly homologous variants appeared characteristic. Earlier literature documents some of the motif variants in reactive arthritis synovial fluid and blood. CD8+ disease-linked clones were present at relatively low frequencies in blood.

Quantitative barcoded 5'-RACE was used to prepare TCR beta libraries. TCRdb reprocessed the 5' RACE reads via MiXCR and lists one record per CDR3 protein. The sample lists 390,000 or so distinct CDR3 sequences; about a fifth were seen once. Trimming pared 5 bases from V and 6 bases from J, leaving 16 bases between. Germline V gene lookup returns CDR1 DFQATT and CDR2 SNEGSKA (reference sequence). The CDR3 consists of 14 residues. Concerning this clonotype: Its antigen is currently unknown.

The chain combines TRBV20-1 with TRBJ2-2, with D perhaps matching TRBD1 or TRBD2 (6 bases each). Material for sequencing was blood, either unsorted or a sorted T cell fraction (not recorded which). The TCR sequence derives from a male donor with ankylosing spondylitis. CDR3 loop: CSAGPYREAGELFF. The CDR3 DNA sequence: TGCAGTGCTGGACCTTACAGGGAGGCCGGGGAGCTGTTTTTT.